These 3 T cell receptor beta chains originate from one sample sequenced in a study of T cells after yellow fever vaccination. TCRdb recomputed calls from the 5' RACE reads with MiXCR, one row per CDR3 protein. The sample carries roughly 32,000 distinct CDR3 sequences, approximately 6.6% recorded once. The sample consisted of PBMCs, either bulk or a sorted T-cell subset (CD4+, CD8+, memory, or dextramer-sorted; not recorded which), taken on the day of the first yellow fever vaccination. The receptors shown here come from a man between 18 and 29 years old who received the YFV17D yellow fever vaccine.

This clonotype was seen many times. This chain connects TRBV6-4 to TRBJ2-1; the match to TRBD2 covers 15 bases. The germline CDR1 and CDR2 sequences are MRHNA and SNTAGT. The CDR3 is 15 amino acids. With V trimmed by 4 bases and J by 6 bases, 1 base remained unmatched. The CDR3 nucleotides read TGTGCCAGCAGTGGGACTAGCGGGGGGGCCAATGAGCAGTTCTTC. Translated, it gives CASSGTSGGANEQFF.

This clonotype has ten or more counts. The chain has TRBV5-5 and TRBJ1-1, with 10 bases fitting TRBD1. The CDR3 runs to 15 residues. Germline-derived CDR1 and CDR2 are SGHKS and YYEKEE (reference sequence). J lost 5 bases, V lost 4 bases, and 8 bases had no gene match. CDR3 amino acids: CASSRGQGVLTEAFF. The DNA for the CDR3 is TGTGCCAGCAGCAGAGGACAGGGGGTTCTAACTGAAGCTTTCTTT.

This clonotype occurred many times. This sequence joins TRBV12-3 or TRBV12-4 and TRBJ1-2; D unresolved. Trimming pared 5 bases from V and 8 bases from J, leaving 12 bases between. The CDR3 sequence is 12 residues long. In DNA, the CDR3 is TGTGCCAGCAGTCGGAGAGGACCCGGCTACACCTTC. Translation: CASSRRGPGYTF.